This T cell receptor (beta chain) emerged from a study of post-analysis software for immune sequencing data. Overall study context: The disease courses spanned relapsing-remitting, secondary progressive and progressive-relapsing forms of multiple sclerosis. Study conclusions and caveats: With TRBV5-6, TRBV5-1 and TRBV20-1 included, roughly five TRBV segments were more frequent in patients than in controls. Among multiple sclerosis patients, normalized Chao1 diversity was significantly below that of controls. The F measure placed samples prepared in the same batch into strongly shared clusters.

Remarks on this clonotype: Its antigen is unidentified.

This CDR3 region has 17 residues. V lost 4 bases and J 11 bases, leaving 30 bases between the germline ends. The germline V gene encodes CDR1 SGHNT and CDR2 YYREEE (reference sequence). The library was made from cDNA and included unique molecular identifiers. TCRdb analysed the PCR reads with MiXCR anew, one entry per CDR3 protein. The sample lists approximately 630,000 distinct CDR3 sequences, roughly three fifths seen once, with about 10% in the top ten. V is TRBV5-4 and J is TRBJ2-5; D unresolved. The origin of this receptor is a girl aged 2 to 10 with multiple sclerosis. What was sequenced was blood. CDR3 nucleotides: TGTGCCAGCAGCGAAACCCCTAGGGCGACGGTTAAGAATGAGCAGTACTTC. Its translation is CASSETPRATVKNEQYF. The full variable domain, in which reference TRBV5-4 and TRBJ2-5 provide the parts outside the CDR3, is ETGVTQSPTHLIKTRGQQVTLRCSSQSGHNTVSWYQQALGQGPQFIFQYYREEENGRGNFPPRFSGLQFPNYSSELNVNALELDDSALYLCASSETPRATVKNEQYFGPGTRLLVL.